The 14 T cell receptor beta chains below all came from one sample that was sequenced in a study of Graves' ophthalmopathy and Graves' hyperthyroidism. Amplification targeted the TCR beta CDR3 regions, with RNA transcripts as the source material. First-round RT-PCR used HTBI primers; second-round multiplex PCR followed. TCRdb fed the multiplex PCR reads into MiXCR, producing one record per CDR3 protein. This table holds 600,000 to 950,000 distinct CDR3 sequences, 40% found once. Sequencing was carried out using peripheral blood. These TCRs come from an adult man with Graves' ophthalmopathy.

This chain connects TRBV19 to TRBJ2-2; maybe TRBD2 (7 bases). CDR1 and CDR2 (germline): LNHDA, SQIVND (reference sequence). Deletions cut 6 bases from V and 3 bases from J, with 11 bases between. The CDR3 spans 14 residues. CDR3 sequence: CASSGGPYTGELFF. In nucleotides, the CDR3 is TGTGCCAGTAGCGGGGGGCCGTACACCGGGGAGCTGTTTTTT.

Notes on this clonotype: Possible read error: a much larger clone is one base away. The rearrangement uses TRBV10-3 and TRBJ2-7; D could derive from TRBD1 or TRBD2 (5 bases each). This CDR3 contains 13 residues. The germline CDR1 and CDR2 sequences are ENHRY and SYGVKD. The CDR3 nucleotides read TGTGCCATCAAACCTACAGGAGGCTACGATCAGTACTTC. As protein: CAIKPTGGYDQYF.

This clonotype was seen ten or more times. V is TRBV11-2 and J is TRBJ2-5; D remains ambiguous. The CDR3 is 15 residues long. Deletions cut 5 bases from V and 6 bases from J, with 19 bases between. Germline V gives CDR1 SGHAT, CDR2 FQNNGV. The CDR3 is CASSRVDGLLKTQYF. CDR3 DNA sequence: TGTGCCAGCAGCCGAGTTGACGGCCTTTTGAAGACCCAGTACTTC.

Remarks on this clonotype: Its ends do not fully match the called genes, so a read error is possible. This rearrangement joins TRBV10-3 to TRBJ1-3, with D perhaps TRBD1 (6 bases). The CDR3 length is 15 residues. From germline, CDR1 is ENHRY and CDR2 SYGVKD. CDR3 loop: CASSFRGSSGNTIYF. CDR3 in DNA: TGTGCCAGCAGTTTCAGGGGATCCTCTGGAAACACCATATATTTT.

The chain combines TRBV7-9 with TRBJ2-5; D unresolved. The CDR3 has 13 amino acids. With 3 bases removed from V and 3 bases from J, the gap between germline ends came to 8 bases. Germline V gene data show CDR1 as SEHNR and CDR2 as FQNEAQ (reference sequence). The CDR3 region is CASSFRAKETQYF. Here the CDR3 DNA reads TGTGCCAGCAGCTTTCGCGCAAAAGAGACCCAGTACTTC.

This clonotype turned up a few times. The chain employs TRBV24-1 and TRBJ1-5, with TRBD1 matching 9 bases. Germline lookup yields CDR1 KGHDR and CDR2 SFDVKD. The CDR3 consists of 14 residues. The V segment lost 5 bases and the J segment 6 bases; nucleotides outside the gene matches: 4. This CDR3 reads CATSVGTGFQPQHF. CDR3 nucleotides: TGTGCCACCAGTGTTGGGACAGGGTTTCAGCCCCAGCATTTT.

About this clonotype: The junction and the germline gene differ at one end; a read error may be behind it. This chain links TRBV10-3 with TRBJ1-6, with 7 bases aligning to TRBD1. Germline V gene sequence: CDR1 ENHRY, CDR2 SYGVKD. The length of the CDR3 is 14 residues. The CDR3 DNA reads TGTGCCAGCAGCTCCGGGACAGAAGGTTCACTCCTCCACTTT. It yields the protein CASSSGTEGSLLHF.

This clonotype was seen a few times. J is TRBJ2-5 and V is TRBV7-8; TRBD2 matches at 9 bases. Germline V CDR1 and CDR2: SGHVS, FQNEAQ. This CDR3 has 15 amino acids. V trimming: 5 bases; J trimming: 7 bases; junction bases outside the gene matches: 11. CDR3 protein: CASSRATSGWGTQYF. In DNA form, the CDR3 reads TGTGCCAGCAGCCGCGCTACTAGCGGGTGGGGGACCCAGTACTTC.

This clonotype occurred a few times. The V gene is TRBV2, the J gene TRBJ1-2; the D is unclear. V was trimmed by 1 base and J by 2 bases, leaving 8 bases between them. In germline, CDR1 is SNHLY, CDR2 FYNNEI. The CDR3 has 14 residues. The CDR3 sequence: CASSEEGSNYGYTF. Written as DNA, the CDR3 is TGTGCCAGCAGTGAAGAGGGATCCAACTATGGCTACACCTTC.

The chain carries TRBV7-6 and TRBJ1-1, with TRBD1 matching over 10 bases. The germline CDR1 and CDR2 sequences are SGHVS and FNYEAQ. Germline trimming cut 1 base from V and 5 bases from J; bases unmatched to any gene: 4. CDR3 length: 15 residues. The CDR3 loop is CASSLVTDRGTEAFF. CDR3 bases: TGTGCCAGCAGCTTAGTTACGGACAGGGGGACTGAAGCTTTCTTT.

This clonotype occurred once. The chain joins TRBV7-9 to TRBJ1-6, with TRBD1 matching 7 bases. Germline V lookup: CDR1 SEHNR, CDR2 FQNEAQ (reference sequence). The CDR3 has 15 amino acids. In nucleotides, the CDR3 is TGTGCTAGCCCGCCCGGGACAGAGCTTGATTCACCCCTCCACTTT. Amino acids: CASPPGTELDSPLHF.

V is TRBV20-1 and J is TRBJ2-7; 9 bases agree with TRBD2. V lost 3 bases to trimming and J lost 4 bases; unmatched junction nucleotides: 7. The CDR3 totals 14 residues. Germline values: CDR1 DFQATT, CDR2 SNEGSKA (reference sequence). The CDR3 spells CSARGLAGIYEQYF. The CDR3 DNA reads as TGCAGTGCTAGGGGGCTAGCGGGGATTTACGAGCAGTACTTC.

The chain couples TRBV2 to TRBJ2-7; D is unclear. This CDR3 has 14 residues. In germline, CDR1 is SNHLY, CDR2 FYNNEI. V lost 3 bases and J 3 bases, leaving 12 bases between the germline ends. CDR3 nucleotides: TGTGCCAGCAGTGACCCCACTACCTTCTACGAGCAGTACTTC. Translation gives CASSDPTTFYEQYF.

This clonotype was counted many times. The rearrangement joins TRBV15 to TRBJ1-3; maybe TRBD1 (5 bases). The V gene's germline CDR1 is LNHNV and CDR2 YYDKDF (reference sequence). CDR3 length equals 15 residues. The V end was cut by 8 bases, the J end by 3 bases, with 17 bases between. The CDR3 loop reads CATGPGGFSGNTIYF. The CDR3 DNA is TGTGCCACCGGCCCCGGGGGGTTTAGTGGAAACACCATATATTTT.